Sequencing of this TCR beta chain was carried out in a study of CD8 T cells in ankylosing spondylitis. Overall study findings and caveats: Roughly eight highly homologous variants made up a TCR beta motif, and this motif appeared characteristic of ankylosing spondylitis blood.

Details on this clonotype: Its specificity is not known.

J was trimmed by 8 bases and V by 4 bases; bases with no gene match: 9. This CDR3 is 14 amino acids long. Germline CDR1 DFQATT, CDR2 SNEGSKA (reference sequence). TCRdb reprocessed the 5' RACE reads via MiXCR and lists one record per CDR3 protein. The sample has hundreds of thousands of distinct CDR3 sequences, about 12% seen once. The source material was blood, either unsorted or a sorted T cell fraction (not recorded which). V and J are TRBV20-1 and TRBJ1-2, with 11 bases lining up with TRBD1. The TCR comes from a male donor with ankylosing spondylitis. CDR3 DNA sequence: TGCAGTGCTATCAGGGACAGGGGGGGTGTAGGCTACACCTTC. It yields the protein CSAIRDRGGVGYTF.